This entry lists 4 T cell receptor beta chains sequenced from one sample in a study of human T cells and chemical hapten exposure. Time point in this sample: patch test 3, about 24 weeks after DPC sensitization. The treatment here: therapeutic diphenylcyclopropenone sensitization with weekly scalp DPC. Using its own MiXCR run on the RACE reads, TCRdb lists one record per CDR3 protein. The sample holds some 180,000 distinct CDR3 sequences, around 25% seen once. Sequencing used whole blood, obtained in connection with sensitization to the hapten diphenylcyclopropenone (DPC). The source is a woman between 40 and 55 years old with alopecia areata. Some clones in this sample may be carry-over from other donors' samples.

This clonotype was detected only a few times. This chain joins TRBV29-1 and TRBJ2-5; 8 positions match TRBD1. The CDR3 covers 13 residues. Trimming removed 4 bases from V and 4 bases from J; junction bases left unmatched: 5. In germline, CDR1 is SQVTM, CDR2 ANQGSEA. The CDR3 DNA follows: TGCAGCGTTGGTACAGGGGGAAGAGAGACCCAGTACTTC. Translation gives CSVGTGGRETQYF.

This CDR3 is CASSYGGRARDTQYF. For the CDR3, the DNA is TGTGCCAGCAGTTACGGGGGGAGGGCCCGAGATACGCAGTATTTT. This chain uses TRBV6-5 with TRBJ2-3; 7 bases are shared with TRBD2. The length of the CDR3 is 15 residues. The germline gives CDR1 MNHEY, CDR2 SVGAGI. The ends lost 2 bases at V and 5 bases at J; junction bases unmatched: 7.

The V call is TRBV7-8, the J call TRBJ1-5, with D possibly matching TRBD1 (6 bases). The V gene lost 2 bases and the J gene lost 0 bases, with 8 bases spanning the gap. CDR3 size: 15 residues. Germline loops: CDR1 SGHVS, CDR2 FQNEAQ. The CDR3 bases are TGTGCCAGCAGCTTAAACAGGGTTAGCAATCAGCCCCAGCATTTT. It yields the protein CASSLNRVSNQPQHF.

The chain has TRBV6-2 or TRBV6-3 and TRBJ2-7; 11 bases match TRBD2. Trimming removed 6 bases from V and 6 bases from J; junction bases left unmatched: 10. The CDR3 is made up of 15 amino acids. Germline CDR1 MNHEY, CDR2 SVGEGT. CDR3 sequence (DNA): TGTGCCAGCAGACCACTAGCGGGAGATCGTAGCGAGCAGTACTTC. Its protein is CASRPLAGDRSEQYF.